This TCR beta chain stems from a study of shared clonotypes between healthy human individuals. Assay: immunoSEQ multiplex PCR; the TCRdb copy retains only in-frame clones and omits some. This repertoire shows about 1.5 million clones, under 99% found once; its top ten account for 0.45%. In the case of this clone: The junction departs from germline at one end; a sequencing error may be responsible.

Per the germline V gene, CDR1 is MDHEN and CDR2 is SYDVKM. This CDR3 is 12 amino acids long. This chain joins TRBV28 and TRBJ2-7, with a possible D match to TRBD2 (5 bases). Sequenced material: naive CD4+ T cells sorted from blood. Subset reported: CD45RA+ positively selected. The sequence came from a man aged 25-45 years in good health. CDR3 in amino acids: CASSGSSYVSHF. CDR3 nucleotide sequence: TGTGCCAGCAGTGGTTCTAGCTACGTCTCCCACTTC. The full variable domain, its missing parts supplied by reference TRBV28 and TRBJ2-7, is DVKVTQSSRYLVKRTGEKVFLECVQDMDHENMFWYRQDPGLGLRLIYFSYDVKMKEKGDIPEGYSVSREKKERFSLILESASTNQTSMYLCASSGSSYVSHFGPGTRLTVT.